This TCR beta chain was sequenced during a study of blood T cell repertoires in COVID-19. Whole-study context: COVID-19 samples from acute and convalescent phases originated in the United States, Italy and Spain. T cells, B-cell-depleted T cells, or PBMCs supplied cDNA or gDNA.

Original processing notes: Reference gene primer amplification gave nucleated cell count estimates. Clones were read by immunoSEQ multiplex PCR, and TCRdb kept only the in-frame ones, dropping some. V and J calls and clone size follow that table, whereas D and trimming were derived from the DNA. This repertoire shows 50,000 to 65,000 clones, around 90% found once; its top ten account for 5% to 6%. The germline V and J ends were trimmed by 6 bases and 2 bases, with 17 bases remaining between them. The CDR3 consists of 16 residues. Germline CDR1 reads SNHLY; CDR2 reads FYNNEI. Sequenced input: peripheral blood. The chain couples TRBV2 to TRBJ2-1; tentatively, D is TRBD1 (7 bases). The TCR was taken from a human donor in a cohort sampled during active COVID-19. CDR3 protein: CASRVRGGGAYNEQFF. The CDR3 bases are TGTGCCAGCAGAGTACGAGGGGGCGGGGCCTACAATGAGCAGTTCTTC.